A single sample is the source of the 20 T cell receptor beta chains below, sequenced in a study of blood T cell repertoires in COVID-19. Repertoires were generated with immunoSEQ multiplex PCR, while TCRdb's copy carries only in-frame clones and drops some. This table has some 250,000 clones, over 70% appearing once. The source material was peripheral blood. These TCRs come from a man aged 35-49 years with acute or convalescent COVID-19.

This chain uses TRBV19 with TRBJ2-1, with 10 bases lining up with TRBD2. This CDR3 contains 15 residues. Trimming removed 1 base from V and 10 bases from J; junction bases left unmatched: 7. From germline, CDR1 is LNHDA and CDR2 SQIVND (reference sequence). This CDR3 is CASSIVTSGKREQFF. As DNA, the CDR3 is TGTGCCAGTAGTATAGTAACTAGCGGGAAACGGGAGCAGTTCTTC.

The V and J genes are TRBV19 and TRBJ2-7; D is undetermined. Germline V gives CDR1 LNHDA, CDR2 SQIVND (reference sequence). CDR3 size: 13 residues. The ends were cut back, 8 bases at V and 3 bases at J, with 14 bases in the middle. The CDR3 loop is CASSNGFYYEQYF. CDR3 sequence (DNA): TGTGCCAGTTCCAACGGGTTCTACTACGAGCAGTACTTC.

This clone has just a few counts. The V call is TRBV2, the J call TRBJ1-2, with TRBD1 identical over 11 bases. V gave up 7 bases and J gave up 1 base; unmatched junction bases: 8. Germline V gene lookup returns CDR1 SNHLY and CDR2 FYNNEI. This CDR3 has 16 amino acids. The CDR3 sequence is CASTRDRGIVNYGYTF. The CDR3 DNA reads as TGTGCCAGCACCCGGGACAGGGGGATTGTTAACTATGGCTACACCTTC.

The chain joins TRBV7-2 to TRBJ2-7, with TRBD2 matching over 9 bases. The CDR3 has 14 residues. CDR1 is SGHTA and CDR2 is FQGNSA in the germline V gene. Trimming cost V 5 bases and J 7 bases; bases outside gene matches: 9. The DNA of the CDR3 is TGTGCCAGCAGCACAATAGCGGGAGTGGGAGAGCAGTACTTC. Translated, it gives CASSTIAGVGEQYF.

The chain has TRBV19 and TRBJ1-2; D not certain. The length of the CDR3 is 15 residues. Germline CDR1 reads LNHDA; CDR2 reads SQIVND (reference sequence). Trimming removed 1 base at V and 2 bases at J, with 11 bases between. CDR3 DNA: TGTGCCAGTAGTATAGGGTCCGGGTGGAACTATGGCTACACCTTC. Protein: CASSIGSGWNYGYTF.

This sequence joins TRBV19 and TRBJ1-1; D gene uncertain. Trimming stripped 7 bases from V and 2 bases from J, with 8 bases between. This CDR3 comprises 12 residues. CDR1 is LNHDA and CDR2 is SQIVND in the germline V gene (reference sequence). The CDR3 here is CASKNSNTEAFF. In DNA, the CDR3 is TGTGCCAGTAAGAACAGCAACACTGAAGCTTTCTTT.

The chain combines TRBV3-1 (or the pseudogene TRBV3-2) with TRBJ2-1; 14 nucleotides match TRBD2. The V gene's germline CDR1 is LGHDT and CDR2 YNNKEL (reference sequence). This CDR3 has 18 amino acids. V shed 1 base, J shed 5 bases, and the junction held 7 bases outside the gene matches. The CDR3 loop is CASSQGGTSGSLNNEQFF. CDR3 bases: TGTGCCAGCAGCCAAGGGGGGACTAGCGGGAGTCTTAACAATGAGCAGTTCTTC.

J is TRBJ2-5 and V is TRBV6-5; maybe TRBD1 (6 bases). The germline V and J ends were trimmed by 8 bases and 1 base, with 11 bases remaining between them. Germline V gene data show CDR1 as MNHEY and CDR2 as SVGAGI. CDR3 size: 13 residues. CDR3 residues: CASGQRGQETQYF. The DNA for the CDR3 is TGTGCCAGCGGACAGAGGGGCCAAGAGACCCAGTACTTC.

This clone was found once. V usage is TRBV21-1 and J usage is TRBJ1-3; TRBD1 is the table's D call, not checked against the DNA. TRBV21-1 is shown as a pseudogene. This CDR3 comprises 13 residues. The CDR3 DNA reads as TGTGCCAGCAGCAAAGAGGGGTTGGACACCATATATTTT. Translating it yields CASSKEGLDTIYF.

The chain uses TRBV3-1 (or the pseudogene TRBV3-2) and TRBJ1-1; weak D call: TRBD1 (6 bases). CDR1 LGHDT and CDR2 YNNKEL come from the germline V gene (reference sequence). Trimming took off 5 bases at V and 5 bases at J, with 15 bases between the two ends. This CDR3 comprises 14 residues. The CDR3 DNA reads TGTGCCAGCAGCGTCCGGGACATAAGGACTGAAGCTTTCTTT. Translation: CASSVRDIRTEAFF.

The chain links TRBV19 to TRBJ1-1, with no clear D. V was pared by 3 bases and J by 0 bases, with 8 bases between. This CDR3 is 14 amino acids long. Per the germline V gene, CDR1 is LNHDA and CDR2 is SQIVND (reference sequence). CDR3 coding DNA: TGTGCCAGTAGTATTAACAGATTGAACACTGAAGCTTTCTTT. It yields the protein CASSINRLNTEAFF.

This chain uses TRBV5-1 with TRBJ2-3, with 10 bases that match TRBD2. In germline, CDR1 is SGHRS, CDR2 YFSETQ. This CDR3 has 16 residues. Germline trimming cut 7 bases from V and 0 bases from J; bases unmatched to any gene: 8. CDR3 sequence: CASCWTSGTSTDTQYF. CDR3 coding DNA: TGCGCCAGCTGTTGGACTAGCGGTACTAGCACAGATACGCAGTATTTT.

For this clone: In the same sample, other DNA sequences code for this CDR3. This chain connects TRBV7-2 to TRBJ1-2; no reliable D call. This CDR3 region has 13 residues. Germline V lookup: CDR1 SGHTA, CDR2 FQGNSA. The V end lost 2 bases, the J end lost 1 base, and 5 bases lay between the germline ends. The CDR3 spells CASSLTVNYGYTF. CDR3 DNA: TGTGCCAGCAGCTTAACAGTTAACTATGGCTACACCTTC.

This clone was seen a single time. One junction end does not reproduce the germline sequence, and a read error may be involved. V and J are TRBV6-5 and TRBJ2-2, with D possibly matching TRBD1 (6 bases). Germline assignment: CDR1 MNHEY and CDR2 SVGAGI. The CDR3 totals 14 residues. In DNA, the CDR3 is TGTGCCAGCACCCAGAGGGGGTCCACCAGGGAGCTGTTTTTT. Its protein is CASTQRGSTRELFF.

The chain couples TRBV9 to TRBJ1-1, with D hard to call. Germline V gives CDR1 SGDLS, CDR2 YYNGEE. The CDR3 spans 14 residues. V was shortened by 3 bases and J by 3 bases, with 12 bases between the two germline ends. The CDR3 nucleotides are TGTGCCAGCAGCGCCCTCGCTCGGGACACTGAAGCTTTCTTT. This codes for CASSALARDTEAFF.

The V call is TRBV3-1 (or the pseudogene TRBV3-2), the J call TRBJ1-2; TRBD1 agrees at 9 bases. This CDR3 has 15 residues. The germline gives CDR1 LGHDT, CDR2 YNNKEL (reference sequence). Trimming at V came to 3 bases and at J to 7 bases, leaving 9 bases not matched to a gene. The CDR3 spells CASSQRDRVISGYTF. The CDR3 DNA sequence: TGTGCCAGCAGCCAGCGGGACAGGGTAATCTCTGGCTACACCTTC.

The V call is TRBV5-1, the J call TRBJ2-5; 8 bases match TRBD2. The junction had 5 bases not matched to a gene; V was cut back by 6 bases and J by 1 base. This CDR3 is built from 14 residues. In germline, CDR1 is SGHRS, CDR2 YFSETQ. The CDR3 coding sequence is TGCGCCAGCAAAATAGCGGGGTCCCAAGAGACCCAGTACTTC. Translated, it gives CASKIAGSQETQYF. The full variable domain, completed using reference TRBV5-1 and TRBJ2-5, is KAGVTQTPRYLIKTRGQQVTLSCSPISGHRSVSWYQQTPGQGLQFLFEYFSETQRNKGNFPGRFSGRQFSNSRSEMNVSTLELGDSALYLCASKIAGSQETQYFGPGTRLLVL.

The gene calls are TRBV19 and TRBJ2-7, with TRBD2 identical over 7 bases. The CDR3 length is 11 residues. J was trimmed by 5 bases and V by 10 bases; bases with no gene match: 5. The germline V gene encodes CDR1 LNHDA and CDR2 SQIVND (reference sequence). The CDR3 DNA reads TGTGCCACCGGGGAGGGCCACGAGCAGTACTTC. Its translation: CATGEGHEQYF.

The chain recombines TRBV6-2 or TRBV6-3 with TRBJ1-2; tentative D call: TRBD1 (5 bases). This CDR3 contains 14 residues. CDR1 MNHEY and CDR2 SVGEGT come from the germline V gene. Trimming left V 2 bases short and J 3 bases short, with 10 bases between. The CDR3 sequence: CASSYDSEDYGYTF. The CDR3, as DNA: TGTGCCAGCAGTTACGACAGCGAGGACTATGGCTACACCTTC.

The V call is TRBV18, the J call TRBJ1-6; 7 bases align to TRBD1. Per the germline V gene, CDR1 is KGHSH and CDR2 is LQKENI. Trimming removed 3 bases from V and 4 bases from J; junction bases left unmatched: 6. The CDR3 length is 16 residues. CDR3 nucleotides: TGTGCCAGCTCACCGAGGGGGCCCCCGTATAATTCACCCCTCCACTTT. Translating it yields CASSPRGPPYNSPLHF.